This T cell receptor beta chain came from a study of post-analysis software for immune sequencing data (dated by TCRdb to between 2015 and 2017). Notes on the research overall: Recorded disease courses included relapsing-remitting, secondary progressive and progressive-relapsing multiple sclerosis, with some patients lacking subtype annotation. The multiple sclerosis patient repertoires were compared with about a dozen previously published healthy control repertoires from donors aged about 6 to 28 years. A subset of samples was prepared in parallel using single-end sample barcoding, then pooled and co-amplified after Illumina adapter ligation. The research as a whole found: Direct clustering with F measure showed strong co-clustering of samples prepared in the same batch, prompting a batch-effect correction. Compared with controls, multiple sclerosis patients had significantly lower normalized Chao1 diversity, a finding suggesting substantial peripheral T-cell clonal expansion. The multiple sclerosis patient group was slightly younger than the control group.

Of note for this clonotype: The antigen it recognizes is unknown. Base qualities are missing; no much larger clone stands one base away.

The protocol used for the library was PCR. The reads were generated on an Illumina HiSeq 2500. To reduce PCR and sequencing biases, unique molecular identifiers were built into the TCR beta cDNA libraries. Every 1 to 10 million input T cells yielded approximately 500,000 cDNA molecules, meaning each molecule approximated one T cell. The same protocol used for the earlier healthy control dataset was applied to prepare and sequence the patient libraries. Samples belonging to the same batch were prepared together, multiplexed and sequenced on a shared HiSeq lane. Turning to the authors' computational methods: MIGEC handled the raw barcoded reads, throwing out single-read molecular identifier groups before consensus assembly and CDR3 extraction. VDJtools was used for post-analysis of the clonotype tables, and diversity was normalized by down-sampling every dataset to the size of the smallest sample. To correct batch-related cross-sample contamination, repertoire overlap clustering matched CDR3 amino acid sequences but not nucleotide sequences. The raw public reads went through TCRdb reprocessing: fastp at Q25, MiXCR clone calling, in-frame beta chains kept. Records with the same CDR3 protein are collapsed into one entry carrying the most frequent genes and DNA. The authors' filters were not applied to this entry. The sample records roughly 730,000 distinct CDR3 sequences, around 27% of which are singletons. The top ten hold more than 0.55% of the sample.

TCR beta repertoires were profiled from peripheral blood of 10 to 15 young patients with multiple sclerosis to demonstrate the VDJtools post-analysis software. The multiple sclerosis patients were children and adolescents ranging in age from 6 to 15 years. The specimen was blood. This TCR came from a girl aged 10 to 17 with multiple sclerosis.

For the CDR3, the sequence is CSVEDPRQGGDEQYF. The sequenced DNA is TGCAGCGTTGAAGATCCCCGACAGGGAGGGGACGAGCAGTACTTC. This chain joins TRBV29-1 to TRBJ2-7; the D gene is perhaps TRBD1 or TRBD2, each of them matching over 7 bases. From the cysteine through the phenylalanine, the CDR3 covers 15 amino acids. Of the read, only the CDR3 DNA is kept; its 45 bases are in frame from base 1. V was cut back by 0 bases and J by 5 bases, leaving a gap of 17 bases between them. The germline V gene sets CDR1 to SQVTM and CDR2 to ANQGSEA.